The 22 T cell receptor beta chains reported below all come from one sample, sequenced in a study of identical twins. TCRdb used MiXCR to reprocess the 5' RACE reads, holding one entry per CDR3 protein. Of roughly 500,000 distinct CDR3 sequences listed, less than 25% are singletons. The same specimen was also included in a second study, on T cells expressing NK-cell markers.

The sample was CD4+ T cells sorted from blood. The source is a young woman in good health.

V gene TRBV30 combines with J gene TRBJ1-4; maybe TRBD1 (6 bases). The germline V gene has CDR1 GTSNPN and CDR2 SVGIG (reference sequence). The V and J ends lost 0 bases and 9 bases respectively, with 14 bases between them. The CDR3 runs to 14 residues. The CDR3 loop reads CAWSVGRTVQKLFF. CDR3 bases: TGTGCCTGGAGTGTGGGCCGGACAGTTCAAAAACTGTTTTTT. Full variable domain (outside the CDR3, taken from reference TRBV30 and TRBJ1-4): SQTIHQWPATLVQPVGSPLSLECTVEGTSNPNLYWYRQAAGRGLQLLFYSVGIGQISSEVPQNLSASRPQDRQFILSSKKLLLSDSGFYLCAWSVGRTVQKLFFGSGTQLSVL.

V is TRBV4-3 and J is TRBJ2-2; D is possibly TRBD1 (5 bases). The CDR3 extends over 16 amino acids. The V gene's germline CDR1 is LGHNA and CDR2 YSLEER. The V and J ends lost 4 bases and 4 bases respectively, with 16 bases between them. Here the CDR3 reads CASSPKNRRLTGELFF. The DNA of the CDR3 is TGCGCCAGCAGCCCGAAGAACAGGCGACTCACCGGGGAGCTGTTTTTT.

The chain couples TRBV20-1 to TRBJ2-3; TRBD2 matches 8 bases. Unmatched junction bases numbered 5, after V lost 5 bases and J lost 1 base. Germline V gives CDR1 DFQATT, CDR2 SNEGSKA (reference sequence). The CDR3 spans 14 residues. The DNA of the CDR3 is TGCAGTGCTTTCTCGGGGGGGCGCACAGATACGCAGTATTTT. It codes for CSAFSGGRTDTQYF.

This clonotype was seen just once. The chain joins TRBV5-5 to TRBJ1-2; D is uncertain. The V gene lost 0 bases and the J gene lost 5 bases, with 14 bases spanning the gap. Germline V CDR1 and CDR2: SGHKS, YYEKEE (reference sequence). The CDR3 is 15 residues long. The CDR3 protein is CASSLAGEGAYGYTF. The CDR3 DNA follows: TGTGCCAGCAGCTTGGCGGGTGAGGGAGCATATGGCTACACCTTC. Looking up the rest from reference TRBV5-5 and TRBJ1-2 gives the full variable domain: DAGVTQSPTHLIKTRGQQVTLRCSPISGHKSVSWYQQVLGQGPQFIFQYYEKEERGRGNFPDRFSARQFPNYSSELNVNALLLGDSALYLCASSLAGEGAYGYTFGSGTRLTVV.

Regarding this clonotype: A much larger clone lies one base from this, so it may be a read error. The CDR3 reads CASSYSDHEQYF. The DNA for the CDR3 is TGTGCCAGCAGTTACTCGGATCACGAGCAGTACTTC. The rearrangement joins TRBV6-2 or TRBV6-3 to TRBJ2-7, with D unresolved. The germline gives CDR1 MNHEY, CDR2 SVGEGT. This CDR3 is built from 12 residues. V lost 0 bases and J 5 bases, leaving 5 bases between the germline ends.

This clonotype was observed at least ten times. The chain links TRBV12-3 or TRBV12-4 to TRBJ2-7; D call uncertain. V lost 2 bases, J lost 5 bases, and 7 bases lay in between. The CDR3 contains 12 residues. CDR3 nucleotide sequence: TGTGCCAGCAGTTTACAGGTGGACGAGCAGTACTTC. Translating gives CASSLQVDEQYF.

In its sample, this clonotype was seen many times. V usage is TRBV9 and J usage is TRBJ2-7; D is tentatively TRBD1 or TRBD2 (5 bases each). V was trimmed by 0 bases and J by 2 bases, leaving 15 bases between them. Germline CDR1 reads SGDLS; CDR2 reads YYNGEE. CDR3 length: 16 residues. The CDR3, as DNA: TGTGCCAGCAGCGTAGCGCCAGGGAGCACAACCTACGAGCAGTACTTC. Encoded protein: CASSVAPGSTTYEQYF.

The rearrangement links TRBV29-1 to TRBJ1-2; D gene uncertain. The CDR3 extends over 10 amino acids. V lost 7 bases, J lost 7 bases, and 10 bases lay in between. CDR1 and CDR2 (germline): SQVTM, ANQGSEA. CDR3 protein: CSALSGGYTF. For the CDR3, the DNA is TGCAGCGCCCTGAGCGGTGGCTACACCTTC.

The sample holds a few counts of this clonotype. V and J are TRBV10-3 and TRBJ1-1; tentative D call: TRBD1 (6 bases). The V end lost 4 bases, the J end lost 4 bases, and 13 bases lay between the germline ends. From germline, CDR1 is ENHRY and CDR2 SYGVKD. The CDR3 is 14 amino acids. CDR3 region: CAISGQGRITEAFF. In nucleotides, the CDR3 is TGTGCCATCAGTGGGCAGGGGAGGATCACTGAAGCTTTCTTT.

This clonotype was counted between two and nine times. J is TRBJ2-7 and V is TRBV7-2, with 7 bases fitting TRBD2. The CDR3 length is 14 residues. Germline CDR1 and CDR2: SGHTA and FQGNSA. Trimming took 5 bases from V and 4 from J; bases not matched to a gene: 8. This CDR3 reads CASSQGGSNYEQYF. As DNA, the CDR3 is TGTGCCAGCAGCCAGGGCGGGAGTAATTACGAGCAGTACTTC.

In this sample, this clonotype turned up a few times. The chain is built from TRBV20-1 and TRBJ2-1; 7 bases match TRBD2. J lost 1 base, V lost 5 bases, and 8 bases had no gene match. CDR1 and CDR2 (germline): DFQATT, SNEGSKA (reference sequence). The CDR3 covers 15 residues. CDR3 in amino acids: CSAFGGRGSYNEQFF. In nucleotides, the CDR3 is TGCAGTGCTTTCGGGGGGAGAGGGTCCTACAATGAGCAGTTCTTC.

This clonotype occurred a few times. The chain has TRBV20-1 and TRBJ2-1; 8 nucleotides line up with TRBD2. The CDR3 extends over 14 amino acids. V gave up 3 bases and J gave up 5 bases; unmatched junction bases: 6. CDR1 is DFQATT and CDR2 is SNEGSKA in the germline V gene (reference sequence). The CDR3 DNA sequence: TGCAGTGCTAGCTTCGGGGGGGTTAACAATGAGCAGTTCTTC. It is translated as CSASFGGVNNEQFF.

Only a few counts were recorded for this clonotype. CDR3 nucleotide sequence: TGCAGTGCTAGGAGTCAGGCTGGCTCCTACGAGCAGTACTTC. This translates into CSARSQAGSYEQYF. The J gene is TRBJ2-7, the V gene TRBV20-1; D unclear. This CDR3 region has 14 residues. V was pared by 3 bases and J by 0 bases, with 12 bases between. Germline V CDR1 and CDR2: DFQATT, SNEGSKA (reference sequence).

This clonotype has ten or more counts. This sequence joins TRBV11-2 and TRBJ1-1; no definite D call. The length of the CDR3 is 13 residues. Germline V lookup: CDR1 SGHAT, CDR2 FQNNGV. The V end lost 2 bases, the J end lost 5 bases, and 9 bases lay between the germline ends. The CDR3 reads CASSLQARTEAFF. In nucleotides, the CDR3 is TGTGCCAGCAGCTTACAGGCACGGACTGAAGCTTTCTTT.

This clonotype appeared many times. V usage is TRBV20-1 and J usage is TRBJ2-2; 10 positions agree with TRBD1. CDR1 is DFQATT and CDR2 is SNEGSKA in the germline V gene (reference sequence). With V trimmed by 3 bases and J by 6 bases, 7 bases remained unmatched. This CDR3 region has 15 residues. This CDR3 reads CSASRATGGPGELFF. DNA of the CDR3: TGCAGTGCTAGTAGGGCGACAGGGGGCCCCGGGGAGCTGTTTTTT.

This rearrangement joins TRBV9 to TRBJ2-6; D possibly corresponds to TRBD1 (6 bases). The CDR3 consists of 17 residues. Germline CDR1 and CDR2: SGDLS and YYNGEE. V was clipped by 4 bases and J by 0 bases, with 14 bases between them. The CDR3 bases are TGTGCCAGCAGCCCCGCCGGACAGAGCTCTGGGGCCAACGTCCTGACTTTC. Encoded protein: CASSPAGQSSGANVLTF.

This clonotype was picked up a small number of times. The chain is built from TRBV20-1 and TRBJ2-3, with D possibly called TRBD1 or TRBD2 (5 bases each). The germline V and J ends were trimmed by 3 bases and 2 bases, with 15 bases remaining between them. This CDR3 has 15 residues. Germline loops: CDR1 DFQATT, CDR2 SNEGSKA (reference sequence). Here the CDR3 DNA reads TGCAGTGCTAGCGCAGGGTGGGGGTTCACAGATACGCAGTATTTT. As protein: CSASAGWGFTDTQYF.

The J gene is TRBJ2-3, the V gene TRBV6-1, with unresolved D. The ends were cut back, 8 bases at V and 1 base at J, with 13 bases in the middle. In germline, CDR1 is MNHNS, CDR2 SASEGT. This CDR3 has 14 amino acids. In nucleotides, the CDR3 is TGTGCCAGCTCGCCTAGAAAAGGCACAGATACGCAGTATTTT. It yields the protein CASSPRKGTDTQYF.

The gene calls are TRBV11-2 and TRBJ1-1, with TRBD1 matching over 7 bases. Germline values: CDR1 SGHAT, CDR2 FQNNGV. The V and J ends lost 1 base and 1 base, in that order; junction bases with no gene match: 6. The CDR3 length is 16 residues. Here the CDR3 DNA reads TGTGCCAGCAGCTTAGGAAGGGGGCGGGAGAACACTGAAGCTTTCTTT. The encoded protein is CASSLGRGRENTEAFF.

This clonotype is a singleton in its sample. V is TRBV24-1 and J is TRBJ2-1; either TRBD1 or TRBD2 may fit D (5 bases each). V gave up 6 bases and J gave up 7 bases, with 15 bases separating them. Per the germline V gene, CDR1 is KGHDR and CDR2 is SFDVKD. This CDR3 has 14 amino acids. This chain's CDR3 is CATSRGPPFNEQFF. Written as DNA, the CDR3 is TGTGCCACCAGTCGGGGCCCTCCCTTTAATGAGCAGTTCTTC.

This clonotype was seen only a few times. This sequence joins TRBV7-2 and TRBJ1-2; 8 bases align to TRBD1. The V gene's germline CDR1 is SGHTA and CDR2 FQGNSA. Losses at the gene ends were 5 bases for V and 6 bases for J; bases not matched to a gene: 8. The CDR3 is 14 amino acids. CDR3 sequence reads: CASSVTGTGHGYTF. CDR3 in DNA: TGTGCCAGCAGCGTAACCGGGACAGGCCATGGCTACACCTTC.

This clonotype showed up just a few times. CDR3 amino acids: CAISSGTHNYGYTF. CDR3 in DNA: TGTGCCATCAGCTCCGGGACCCACAACTATGGCTACACCTTC. This sequence joins TRBV10-3 and TRBJ1-2; tentatively, D is TRBD1 (5 bases). From germline, CDR1 is ENHRY and CDR2 SYGVKD. Deletions cut 6 bases from V and 2 bases from J, with 13 bases between. The CDR3 is made up of 14 amino acids.